The T cell receptor beta chain described here comes from a study of blood T cell repertoires in COVID-19. Measured with immunoSEQ multiplex PCR; TCRdb has only the in-frame clones, and not every one. The sample includes a few hundred thousand clones, around 88% seen only once; the top ten take about 12%. In germline, CDR1 is SGHVT, CDR2 SQSDAQ. The CDR3 runs 16 residues. The V gene end was trimmed by 1 base and the J gene end by 2 bases; junction bases not matched to a gene: 5. This chain joins TRBV7-4 and TRBJ2-3; 8 bases map to TRBD2. The clonotype comes from an elderly man with acute or convalescent COVID-19. Specimen: peripheral blood. CDR3 in DNA: TGTGCCAGCAGCTTAGAGTGCGGGGGGCACACAGATACGCAGTATTTT. Its translation is CASSLECGGHTDTQYF. Based on the CDR3 plus reference TRBV7-4 and TRBJ2-3, the full variable domain is GAGVSQSPRYKVAKRGRDVALRCDSISGHVTLYWYRQTLGQGSEVLTYSQSDAQRDKSGRPSGRFSAERPERSVSTLKIQRTEQGDSAVYLCASSLECGGHTDTQYFGPGTRLTVL.